The T cell receptor (beta chain) under discussion was sequenced for a study of T cell clonality in common variable immunodeficiency. The CDR3 sequence is 16 residues long. The V and J ends lost 3 bases and 1 base, in that order; junction bases with no gene match: 3. Per germline, CDR1 MGHRA and CDR2 YSYEKL. TCRdb keeps only in-frame clones here, not all; method: immunoSEQ multiplex PCR. The sample includes about 52,000 clones, none of them occurring once. This clone showed up many times. Sequencing ends 3 residues short of the CDR3 end; the germline J gene provides the rest. The receptor comes from a person aged 18 to 70 in good health. The genes are TRBV4-1 and TRBJ2-7; 13 bases align to TRBD2. Sequenced material: peripheral blood mononuclear cells. This chain's CDR3 is CASSQTSGGSSYEQYF. CDR3 DNA (partial): TGCGCCAGCAGCCAGACTAGCGGGGGGTCATCCTACGAG.